The next 16 T cell receptor beta chains were all read from a single sample in a study of blood T cell repertoires in COVID-19. Clones were read by immunoSEQ multiplex PCR, and TCRdb kept only the in-frame ones, dropping some. The sample includes some 130,000 clones, roughly 88% of them seen just once. The sample taken for sequencing was peripheral blood. Receptors originate from a man over 45 with acute or convalescent COVID-19.

Only a few counts were recorded for this clone. This chain links TRBV19 with TRBJ2-2; maybe TRBD2 (6 bases). CDR1 is LNHDA and CDR2 is SQIVND in the germline V gene (reference sequence). V was trimmed by 10 bases and J by 4 bases, leaving 19 bases between them. The CDR3 has 15 residues. The CDR3 is CATTPPGGTTGELFF. In DNA, the CDR3 is TGTGCCACGACACCTCCAGGAGGGACCACCGGGGAGCTGTTTTTT. Full variable domain (missing parts from reference TRBV19 and TRBJ2-2): DGGITQSPKYLFRKEGQNVTLSCEQNLNHDAMYWYRQDPGQGLRLIYYSQIVNDFQKGDIAEGYSVSREKKESFPLTVTSAQKNPTAFYLCATTPPGGTTGELFFGEGSRLTVL.

This clone is a singleton in its sample. The chain employs TRBV11-2 and TRBJ2-3; 10 positions match TRBD1. This CDR3 contains 15 residues. With V trimmed by 1 base and J by 8 bases, 6 bases remained unmatched. Germline CDR1 and CDR2: SGHAT and FQNNGV. The CDR3, as DNA: TGTGCCAGCAGCTTAGGACAGGGGGCTTGGTTTACGCAGTATTTT. Translation: CASSLGQGAWFTQYF.

The V gene is TRBV5-1, the J gene TRBJ1-1, with TRBD1 identical over 9 bases. CDR3 length: 15 residues. The junction had 2 bases not matched to a gene; V was cut back by 1 base and J by 1 base. Germline CDR1 is SGHRS and CDR2 is YFSETQ. CDR3 amino acids: CASSLRGQGNTEAFF. CDR3 sequence (DNA): TGCGCCAGCAGCTTGAGGGGACAGGGGAACACTGAAGCTTTCTTT.

V usage is TRBV7-2 and J usage is TRBJ2-5; TRBD2 agrees at 8 bases. The trim removed 3 bases at V and 5 bases at J, leaving 17 bases unmatched. CDR1 SGHTA and CDR2 FQGNSA come from the germline V gene. This CDR3 has 18 amino acids. The CDR3 spells CASSFLFPGTRFGETQYF. The CDR3 DNA reads TGTGCCAGCAGCTTCCTATTCCCGGGGACTAGGTTCGGGGAGACCCAGTACTTC.

This clone has just one count. The V gene is TRBV28, the J gene TRBJ1-2, with D possibly being TRBD1 (6 bases). The V gene lost 8 bases and the J gene lost 4 bases, with 23 bases spanning the gap. The CDR3 spans 16 residues. Looked up from germline, CDR1 is MDHEN and CDR2 is SYDVKM. CDR3 region: CASLPSQGSGSYGYTF. The CDR3 DNA follows: TGTGCCAGCCTGCCGTCTCAGGGGTCAGGGTCCTATGGCTACACCTTC.

The chain recombines TRBV28 with TRBJ1-2, with TRBD1 as a possible D gene (6 bases). Germline V lookup: CDR1 MDHEN, CDR2 SYDVKM. The CDR3 contains 13 residues. Trimming stripped 7 bases from V and 9 bases from J, with 18 bases between. DNA for the CDR3: TGTGCCAGCACTAAAGGGGGATCGGGGAGCTACACCTTC. Protein sequence: CASTKGGSGSYTF.

The V call is TRBV6-5, the J call TRBJ2-2, with 8 positions matching TRBD2. CDR1 and CDR2 (germline): MNHEY, SVGAGI. CDR3 length: 15 residues. J gave up 4 bases and V 6 bases, and 7 bases lay outside the gene matches. CDR3 nucleotides: TGTGCCAGCAGCATGAGCGGGAGAGGCACCGGGGAGCTGTTTTTT. Translating gives CASSMSGRGTGELFF.

This chain joins TRBV2 and TRBJ1-1; the D is unclear. This CDR3 has 14 amino acids. Germline lookup yields CDR1 SNHLY and CDR2 FYNNEI. Trimming took off 2 bases at V and 6 bases at J, with 13 bases between the two ends. The CDR3 protein is CASSEQRVRSEAFF. CDR3 nucleotide sequence: TGTGCCAGCAGTGAACAGCGGGTACGCTCTGAAGCTTTCTTT.

The chain joins TRBV24-1 to TRBJ1-5; a possible D gene is TRBD1 (5 bases). The CDR3 runs 17 residues. Trimming stripped 2 bases from V and 0 bases from J, with 13 bases between. CDR1 is KGHDR and CDR2 is SFDVKD in the germline V gene. The CDR3 spells CATSDSRGGYSNQPQHF. The DNA for the CDR3 is TGTGCCACCAGTGATTCTCGGGGGGGTTATAGCAATCAGCCCCAGCATTTT.

This chain connects TRBV19 to TRBJ2-2, with a weak D call TRBD1 (6 bases). Germline CDR1 and CDR2: LNHDA and SQIVND (reference sequence). This CDR3 has 14 residues. V was trimmed by 9 bases and J by 0 bases, leaving 11 bases between them. The CDR3 is CASRRTANTGELFF. In nucleotides, the CDR3 is TGTGCCAGCCGTAGGACAGCGAACACCGGGGAGCTGTTTTTT. The whole variable domain, remainder taken from reference TRBV19 and TRBJ2-2, is DGGITQSPKYLFRKEGQNVTLSCEQNLNHDAMYWYRQDPGQGLRLIYYSQIVNDFQKGDIAEGYSVSREKKESFPLTVTSAQKNPTAFYLCASRRTANTGELFFGEGSRLTVL.

The genes are TRBV7-9 and TRBJ2-6; D may be TRBD2 (5 bases). From germline, CDR1 is SEHNR and CDR2 FQNEAQ (reference sequence). The V end was cut by 1 base, the J end by 0 bases, with 7 bases between. The CDR3 extends over 16 amino acids. The DNA for the CDR3 is TGTGCCAGCAGCTTAGTCGCGGGCTCTGGGGCCAACGTCCTGACTTTC. Translating gives CASSLVAGSGANVLTF.

In DNA form, the CDR3 reads TGTGCCAGCAGGTGGACAGGGGTATGGGAGACCCAGTACTTC. Encoded protein: CASRWTGVWETQYF. The V call is TRBV6-5, the J call TRBJ2-5, with 9 bases identical to TRBD1. Unmatched junction bases numbered 7, after V lost 6 bases and J lost 5 bases. This CDR3 spans 14 amino acids. Germline V CDR1 and CDR2: MNHEY, SVGAGI.

The chain combines TRBV6-5 with TRBJ2-1; 9 positions match TRBD2. CDR3 length: 16 amino acids. The J segment lost 4 bases and the V segment lost 2 bases, leaving 6 bases of the junction unmatched. Germline CDR1 MNHEY, CDR2 SVGAGI. CDR3 nucleotides: TGTGCCAGCAGTTACAGGGCTAGCGGGAAATACAATGAGCAGTTCTTC. It is translated as CASSYRASGKYNEQFF.

The chain recombines TRBV9 with TRBJ2-2, with 11 bases matching TRBD1. This CDR3 contains 15 residues. With V trimmed by 4 bases and J by 4 bases, 3 bases remained unmatched. The germline CDR1 and CDR2 sequences are SGDLS and YYNGEE. CDR3 sequence reads: CASSLGTGGTGELFF. In DNA form, the CDR3 reads TGTGCCAGCAGCCTTGGGACAGGGGGCACCGGGGAGCTGTTTTTT.

This chain uses TRBV19 with TRBJ2-7; 7 bases align to TRBD1. The length of the CDR3 is 15 residues. The V gene's germline CDR1 is LNHDA and CDR2 SQIVND (reference sequence). V dropped 4 bases and J dropped 1; count of bases not matched to a gene: 7. The CDR3 is CASSTTGVGSYEQYF. In DNA form, the CDR3 reads TGTGCCAGTAGTACCACAGGGGTAGGGTCCTACGAGCAGTACTTC.

The chain combines TRBV12-3 or TRBV12-4 with TRBJ1-1; 7 bases match TRBD1. J lost 11 bases, V lost 2 bases, and 2 bases had no gene match. The CDR3 extends over 11 amino acids. The CDR3 loop is CASSLTGVAFF. The CDR3 nucleotides read TGTGCCAGCAGTTTAACAGGGGTGGCTTTCTTT.